Listed below are T cell receptor beta chains from one sample, sequenced in a study of radiotherapy plus CTLA-4 blockade in lung cancer. Repertoires were generated with immunoSEQ multiplex PCR, while TCRdb's copy carries only in-frame clones and drops some. The sample records roughly 100,000 clones, around four fifths being singletons. The material was peripheral blood, obtained from a patient treated with radiotherapy plus ipilimumab. The receptors shown here come from a human donor with non-small cell lung cancer who had a partial response to radiotherapy plus ipilimumab. The CDR3 runs from the conserved cysteine through the conserved F or W. A D gene is named only where the DNA matches it firmly. The size field is filled for only some rows; it gives once, few, many or a size class.

abundance,d_gene,j_gene,v_gene,CDR3aa,CDR3nt
-,TRBD1,TRBJ1-1,TRBV6-1,CASSATHRGAEAFF,TGTGCCAGCAGTGCTACCCACAGGGGGGCTGAAGCTTTCTTT
-,-,TRBJ1-5,TRBV10-3,CATRGGQDNQPQHF,TGTGCCACCCGGGGGGGGCAGGACAATCAGCCCCAGCATTTT
-,TRBD2,TRBJ2-7,TRBV6-5,CASSLAGGSYEQYF,TGTGCCAGCAGTCTAGCGGGAGGGTCCTACGAGCAGTACTTC
-,-,TRBJ1-1,TRBV5-1,CASSLQRGGTEAFF,TGCGCCAGCAGCTTGCAACGAGGGGGTACTGAAGCTTTCTTT
-,TRBD1,TRBJ1-2,TRBV30,CAWIPKTGGRVYGYTF,TGTGCCTGGATACCGAAAACAGGGGGGAGGGTGTATGGCTACACCTTC
few,TRBD1,TRBJ1-1,TRBV2,CASESQQGENTEAFF,TGTGCCAGCGAGAGCCAACAGGGGGAAAACACTGAAGCTTTCTTT
-,-,TRBJ1-2,TRBV19,CASSITDPYGYTF,TGTGCCAGTAGTATCACAGATCCCTATGGCTACACCTTC
-,TRBD2,TRBJ2-7,TRBV9,CASSASGGEYEQYF,TGTGCCAGCAGCGCTTCCGGGGGGGAGTACGAGCAGTACTTC
-,-,TRBJ2-1,TRBV21-1,CASHQGRFNNEQFF,TGTGCCAGCCACCAAGGCAGGTTTAACAATGAGCAGTTCTTC
-,TRBD2,TRBJ2-3,TRBV18,CASSLSSGSTPDTQYF,TGTGCCAGCTCGCTTTCTAGCGGGAGTACCCCAGATACGCAGTATTTT
-,TRBD2,TRBJ2-1,TRBV9,CASTSSGPSYNEQFF,TGTGCCAGCACCAGTAGCGGGCCTTCCTACAATGAGCAGTTCTTC
-,-,TRBJ2-2,TRBV7-9,CASSLSEANTGELFF,TGTGCCAGCAGCTTGTCAGAGGCGAACACCGGGGAGCTGTTTTTT
-,-,TRBJ1-1,TRBV19,CASSTRQKWNTEAFF,TGTGCCAGTAGTACCCGACAGAAGTGGAACACTGAAGCTTTCTTT
-,-,TRBJ2-5,TRBV5-1,CASSKEDGATQYF,TGCGCCAGCAGCAAAGAGGATGGCGCGACCCAGTACTTC
-,-,TRBJ2-3,TRBV6-5,CASRLDTDTQYF,TGTGCCAGCAGACTTGATACAGATACGCAGTATTTT
once,TRBD1,TRBJ2-3,TRBV7-3,CASSSRSGGYTDTQYF,TGTGCCAGCAGCTCCAGATCAGGGGGCTACACAGATACGCAGTATTTT
-,TRBD2,TRBJ2-5,TRBV18,CASSRGSGVKEETQYF,TGTGCCAGCTCACGAGGTAGCGGGGTAAAAGAAGAGACCCAGTACTTC
few,-,TRBJ2-2,TRBV28,CVLVSNTGELFF,TGTGTTCTAGTCTCGAACACCGGGGAGCTGTTTTTT
-,TRBD1,TRBJ1-2,TRBV27,CASSLSLGQGAGGYTF,TGTGCCAGCAGTTTATCGCTGGGACAGGGGGCGGGAGGCTACACCTTC
once,-,TRBJ2-5,TRBV19,CASSLGGEETQYF,TGTGCCAGTAGCCTGGGGGGTGAAGAGACCCAGTACTTC
-,TRBD1,TRBJ2-7,TRBV7-2,CASAPMTGYSYEQYF,TGTGCCAGCGCCCCTATGACAGGGTATTCCTACGAGCAGTACTTC
once,-,TRBJ1-5,TRBV18,CASSSQGPGSNQPQHF,TGTGCCAGCTCATCCCAGGGGCCGGGGAGCAATCAGCCCCAGCATTTT
-,TRBD2,TRBJ2-1,TRBV27,CASRLGAGLAGGHEQFF,TGTGCCAGCAGGCTAGGGGCGGGACTAGCGGGAGGGCACGAGCAGTTCTTC
-,-,TRBJ2-5,TRBV10-3,CAISDPAGSQETQYF,TGTGCCATCAGTGACCCAGCGGGCAGCCAAGAGACCCAGTACTTC